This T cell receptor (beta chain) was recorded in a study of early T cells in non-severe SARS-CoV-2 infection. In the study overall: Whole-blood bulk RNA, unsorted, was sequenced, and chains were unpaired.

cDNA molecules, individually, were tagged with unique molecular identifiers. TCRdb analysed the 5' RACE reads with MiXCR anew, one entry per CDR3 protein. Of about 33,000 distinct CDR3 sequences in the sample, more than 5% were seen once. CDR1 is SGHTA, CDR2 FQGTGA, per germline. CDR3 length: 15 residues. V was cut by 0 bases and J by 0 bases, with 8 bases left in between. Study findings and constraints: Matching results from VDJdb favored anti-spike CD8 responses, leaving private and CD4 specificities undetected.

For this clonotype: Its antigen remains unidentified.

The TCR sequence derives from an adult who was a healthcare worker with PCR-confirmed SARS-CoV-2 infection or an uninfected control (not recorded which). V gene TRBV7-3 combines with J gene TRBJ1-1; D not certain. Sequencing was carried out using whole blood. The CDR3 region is CASSLTAGVNTEAFF. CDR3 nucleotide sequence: TGTGCCAGCAGCTTAACGGCAGGAGTGAACACTGAAGCTTTCTTT.